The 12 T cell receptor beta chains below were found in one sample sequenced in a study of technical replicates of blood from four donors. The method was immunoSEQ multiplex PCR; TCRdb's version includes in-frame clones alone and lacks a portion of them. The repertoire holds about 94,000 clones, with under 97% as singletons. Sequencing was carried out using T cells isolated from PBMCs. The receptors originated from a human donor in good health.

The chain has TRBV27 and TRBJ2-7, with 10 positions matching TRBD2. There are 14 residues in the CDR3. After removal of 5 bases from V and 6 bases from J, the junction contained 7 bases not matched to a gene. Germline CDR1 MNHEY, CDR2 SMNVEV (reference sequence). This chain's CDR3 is CASSLAGAPPEQYF. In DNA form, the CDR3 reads TGTGCCAGCAGTCTAGCGGGAGCCCCCCCCGAGCAGTACTTC.

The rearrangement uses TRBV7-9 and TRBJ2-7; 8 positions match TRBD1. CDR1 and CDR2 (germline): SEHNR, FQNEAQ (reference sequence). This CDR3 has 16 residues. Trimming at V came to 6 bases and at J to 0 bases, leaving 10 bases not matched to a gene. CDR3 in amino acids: CASRPPGQALSYEQYF. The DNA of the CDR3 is TGTGCCAGCAGACCACCGGGACAGGCCCTCTCCTACGAGCAGTACTTC.

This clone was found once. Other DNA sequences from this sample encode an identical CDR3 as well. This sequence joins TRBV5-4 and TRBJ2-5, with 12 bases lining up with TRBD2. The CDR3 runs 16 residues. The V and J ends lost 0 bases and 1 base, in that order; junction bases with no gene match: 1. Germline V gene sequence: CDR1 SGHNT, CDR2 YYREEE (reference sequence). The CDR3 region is CASSLGLAGVQETQYF. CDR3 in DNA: TGTGCCAGCAGCTTGGGACTAGCGGGAGTCCAAGAGACCCAGTACTTC.

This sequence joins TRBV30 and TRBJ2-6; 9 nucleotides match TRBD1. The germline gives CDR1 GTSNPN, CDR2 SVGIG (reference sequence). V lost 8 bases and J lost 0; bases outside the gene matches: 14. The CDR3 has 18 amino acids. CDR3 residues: CASTPPGQGDSGANVLTF. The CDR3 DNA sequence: TGTGCCAGCACCCCCCCGGGACAGGGTGACTCTGGGGCCAACGTCCTGACTTTC.

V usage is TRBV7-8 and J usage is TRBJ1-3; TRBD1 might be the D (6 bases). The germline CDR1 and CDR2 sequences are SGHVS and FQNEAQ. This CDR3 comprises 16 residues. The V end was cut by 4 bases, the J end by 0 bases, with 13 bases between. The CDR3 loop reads CASSYPGQPSGNTIYF. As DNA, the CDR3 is TGTGCCAGCAGCTACCCCGGACAGCCCTCTGGAAACACCATATATTTT. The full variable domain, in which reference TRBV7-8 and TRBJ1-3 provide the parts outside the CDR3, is GAGVSQSPRYKVAKRGQDVALRCDPISGHVSLFWYQQALGQGPEFLTYFQNEAQLDKSGLPSDRFFAERPEGSVSTLKIQRTQQEDSAVYLCASSYPGQPSGNTIYFGEGSWLTVV.

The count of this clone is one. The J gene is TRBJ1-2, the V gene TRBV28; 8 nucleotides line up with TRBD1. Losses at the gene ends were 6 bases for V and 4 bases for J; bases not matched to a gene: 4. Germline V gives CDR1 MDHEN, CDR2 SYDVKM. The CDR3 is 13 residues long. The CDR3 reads CASRTGQAYGYTF. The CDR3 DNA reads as TGTGCCAGCAGGACGGGACAGGCCTATGGCTACACCTTC.

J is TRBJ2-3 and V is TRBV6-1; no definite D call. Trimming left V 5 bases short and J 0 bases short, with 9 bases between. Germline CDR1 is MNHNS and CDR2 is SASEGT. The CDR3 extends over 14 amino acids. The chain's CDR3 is CASSTEISTDTQYF. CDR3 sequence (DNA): TGTGCCAGCAGTACCGAGATCAGCACAGATACGCAGTATTTT.

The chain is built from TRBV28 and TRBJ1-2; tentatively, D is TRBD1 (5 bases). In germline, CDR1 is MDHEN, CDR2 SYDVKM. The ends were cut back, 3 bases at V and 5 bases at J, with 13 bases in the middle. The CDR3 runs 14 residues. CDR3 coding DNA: TGTGCCAGCAGTTTCTCTCCAGGGTTGTATGGCTACACCTTC. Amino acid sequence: CASSFSPGLYGYTF.

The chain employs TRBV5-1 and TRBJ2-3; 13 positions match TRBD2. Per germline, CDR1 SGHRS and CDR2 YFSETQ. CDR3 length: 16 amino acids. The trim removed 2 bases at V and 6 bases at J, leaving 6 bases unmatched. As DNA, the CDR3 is TGCGCCAGCAGCTTAAGGACTAGCGGGGGTTTGGATACGCAGTATTTT. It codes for CASSLRTSGGLDTQYF.

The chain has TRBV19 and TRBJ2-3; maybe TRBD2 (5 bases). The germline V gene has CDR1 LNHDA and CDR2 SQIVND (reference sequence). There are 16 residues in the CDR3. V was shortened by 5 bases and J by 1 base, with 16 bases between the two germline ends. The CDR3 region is CASSPPRARGTDTQYF. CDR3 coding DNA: TGTGCCAGTAGTCCTCCTAGGGCGCGGGGCACAGATACGCAGTATTTT.

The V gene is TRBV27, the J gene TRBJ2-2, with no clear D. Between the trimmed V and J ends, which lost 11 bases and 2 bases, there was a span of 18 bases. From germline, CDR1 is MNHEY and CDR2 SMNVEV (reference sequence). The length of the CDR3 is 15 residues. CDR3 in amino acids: CASKGIAENTGELFF. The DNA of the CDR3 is TGTGCCTCAAAAGGAATAGCAGAAAACACCGGGGAGCTGTTTTTT.

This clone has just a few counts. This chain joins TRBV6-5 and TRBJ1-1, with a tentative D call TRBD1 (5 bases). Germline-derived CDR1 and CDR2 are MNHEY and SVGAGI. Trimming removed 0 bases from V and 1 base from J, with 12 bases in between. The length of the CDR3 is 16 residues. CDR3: CASSYSGHRENTEAFF. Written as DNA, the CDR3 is TGTGCCAGCAGTTACTCGGGGCACCGAGAGAACACTGAAGCTTTCTTT.